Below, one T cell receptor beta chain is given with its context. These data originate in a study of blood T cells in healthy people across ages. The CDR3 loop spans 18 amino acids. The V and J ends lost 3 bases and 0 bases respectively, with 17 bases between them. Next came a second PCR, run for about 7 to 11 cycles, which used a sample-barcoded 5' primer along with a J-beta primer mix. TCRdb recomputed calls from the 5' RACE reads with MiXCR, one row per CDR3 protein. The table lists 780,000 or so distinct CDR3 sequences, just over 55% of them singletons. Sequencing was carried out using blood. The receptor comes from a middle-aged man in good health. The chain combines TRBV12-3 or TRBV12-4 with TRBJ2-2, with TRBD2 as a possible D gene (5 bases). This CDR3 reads CASSFFRSGVPNTGELFF. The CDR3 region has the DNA TGTGCCAGCAGTTTTTTTCGGAGCGGTGTACCGAACACCGGGGAGCTGTTTTTT.